This T cell receptor (beta chain) was identified in a study of beta chain features in type 1 diabetes. Study-level information: Healthy donors and patients showed comparable age, gender and cell yields. Study-wide results and limits: Cells that show high TCR expression could be over-represented by cDNA sequencing. Patients with type 1 diabetes carried fewer insertions and had more deletions at their VDJ junctions.

The sequenced template was cDNA made from the entire isolated RNA. Produced via immunoSEQ multiplex PCR; TCRdb's table is partial and in-frame only. The data hold 450,000 to 550,000 clones, with about 30% observed a single time. The germline CDR1 and CDR2 sequences are SQVTM and ANQGSEA. The length of the CDR3 is 13 residues. The ends were cut back, 5 bases at V and 0 bases at J, with 8 bases in the middle. With respect to this clone: Its antigen is not known.

This clonotype was sampled from a man aged 18-30 years in good health. The chain is built from TRBV29-1 and TRBJ1-3; the D is unclear. Sequencing used naive CD4+ T cells from blood. The CDR3 sequence is CSVRSTSGNTIYF. The CDR3 nucleotides are TGCAGCGTTCGTTCGACCTCTGGAAACACCATATATTTT.